Listed below are T cell receptor beta chains from one sample, sequenced in a study of Ad26.COV2.S vaccination and SARS-CoV-2 variants. The method was immunoSEQ multiplex PCR; TCRdb's version includes in-frame clones alone and lacks a portion of them. The table includes roughly 700,000 clones, 80% to 90% detected once. This specimen consisted of peripheral blood, obtained in a trial of Ad26.COV2.S vaccine versus placebo. These TCRs come from a person between 18 and 59 years old who received the Ad26.COV2.S COVID-19 vaccine or a placebo. Both conserved end residues are part of each CDR3. A D gene is named only where the DNA matches it firmly. Size values are once, few and many counts, or a class for expanded clones, and some rows have none.

v_gene	d_gene	j_gene	abundance	CDR3nt	CDR3aa
TRBV18	-	TRBJ2-5	-	TGTGCCAGCTCACCAGTGACACGAAGTGAGACCCAGTACTTC	CASSPVTRSETQYF
TRBV5-4	-	TRBJ2-3	-	TGTGCCAGCAGCCTGAGGACTGGCGGGGCCGTCGATACGCAGTATTTT	CASSLRTGGAVDTQYF
TRBV19	-	TRBJ1-3	-	TGTGCCAGTAGTAGTATCTCCTCTGGAAACACCATATATTTT	CASSSISSGNTIYF
TRBV18	TRBD1	TRBJ2-5	-	TGTGCCAGCTCACCAAAAGGCAGGGGGCAAGAGACCCAGTACTTC	CASSPKGRGQETQYF
TRBV6-2/TRBV6-3	-	TRBJ2-2	-	TGTGCCAGCAGTTACGACTCCCAAGCGGTGAACACCGGGGAGCTGTTTTTT	CASSYDSQAVNTGELFF
TRBV5-1	TRBD2	TRBJ2-1	-	TGCGCCAGCAGCTTGACTAGCGGGATAACCCATGAGCAGTTCTTC	CASSLTSGITHEQFF
TRBV10-3	TRBD2	TRBJ2-2	-	TGTGCCATCAGTGCTTATAGCGGGAGGGCCGATACCGGGGAGCTGTTTTTT	CAISAYSGRADTGELFF
TRBV4-3	TRBD2	TRBJ2-7	few	TGCGCCAGCAGCCAAGATACTAGCGCGATCTCCTACGAGCAGTACTTC	CASSQDTSAISYEQYF
TRBV7-9	TRBD1	TRBJ2-7	-	TGTGCCAGCAGCTTAGGGACAGGGCACTACGAGCAGTACTTC	CASSLGTGHYEQYF
TRBV6-5	TRBD1	TRBJ1-6	-	TGTGCCAGCAGAGGACAGGGGAATTCACCCCTCCACTTT	CASRGQGNSPLHF
TRBV4-1	-	TRBJ2-1	-	TGCGCCAGCAGCCGCCCGGGCCCCTTAGATGAGCAGTTCTTC	CASSRPGPLDEQFF
TRBV6-5	TRBD1	TRBJ2-1	-	TGTGCCAGCAGGCTGACTGGGACAGGGTTCAATGAGCAGTTCTTC	CASRLTGTGFNEQFF
TRBV6-5	-	TRBJ1-2	-	TGTGCCAGCGGGGCAGGCCCCTATGGCTACACCTTC	CASGAGPYGYTF
TRBV11-1	TRBD1	TRBJ2-5	-	TGTGCCAGCAGCTTGGAGTTACAGGGGGCGGGAGAGACCCAGTACTTC	CASSLELQGAGETQYF
TRBV10-3	TRBD1	TRBJ1-1	few	TGTGCCATCAAAACAGGGGGCACTGAAGCTTTCTTT	CAIKTGGTEAFF
TRBV18	TRBD1	TRBJ2-3	-	TGTGCCAGCTCCCTTGACAGGGTAGATACGCAGTATTTT	CASSLDRVDTQYF
TRBV4-3	-	TRBJ2-3	-	TGCGCCAGCAGCCAAGGGGCGGCGGGGGCTCCTCCCAGTACGCAGTATTTT	CASSQGAAGAPPSTQYF
TRBV29-1	TRBD1	TRBJ1-1	-	TGCAGCGCCCGGACAGGAAGGTACACTGAAGCTTTCTTT	CSARTGRYTEAFF
TRBV13	-	TRBJ2-5	-	TGTGCCAGCAGCTCTCGGACAGCGGGCCAAGAGACCCAGTACTTC	CASSSRTAGQETQYF
TRBV9	-	TRBJ2-7	-	TGTGCCAGCAGCGTAGCTCCGGGACTCTCCTACGAGCAGTACTTC	CASSVAPGLSYEQYF
TRBV6-2/TRBV6-3	TRBD1	TRBJ1-1	-	TGTGCCAGCAGTTGGCCGGGACAGGGGGCCACTGAAGCTTTCTTT	CASSWPGQGATEAFF
TRBV5-4	-	TRBJ2-3	once	TGTGCCAGCAGCTTGACCGGGGGGCGCACAGATACGCAGTATTTT	CASSLTGGRTDTQYF
TRBV6-2/TRBV6-3	-	TRBJ2-6	-	TGTGCCAGCAGTGGGGGCGCTGGGGCCAACGTCCTGACTTTC	CASSGGAGANVLTF
TRBV19	-	TRBJ2-2	-	TGTGCCAGTAGTATAGATGGGGATACGGGGAGGTTCACCGGGGAGCTGTTTTTT	CASSIDGDTGRFTGELFF
TRBV5-4	-	TRBJ2-2	-	TGTGCCAGCAGCTGGGGGCTAGCGAGGACCGGGGAGCTGTTTTTT	CASSWGLARTGELFF
TRBV18	-	TRBJ2-3	-	TGTGCCAGCTCACCACGGGAGATCACAGATACGCAGTATTTT	CASSPREITDTQYF
TRBV30	-	TRBJ2-7	-	TGTGCCTGGAGTCTCCGAGGGTGGGAGCGAACCTACGAGCAGTACTTC	CAWSLRGWERTYEQYF
TRBV5-1	TRBD2	TRBJ2-2	-	TGCGCCAGCAGCTTGGCTCTAGCGGGGAGAACCGGGGAGCTGTTTTTT	CASSLALAGRTGELFF
TRBV3-1/TRBV3-2	TRBD1	TRBJ2-6	-	TGTGCCAGCAGCCATACAGGGGGCACCGGGGCCAACGTCCTGACTTTC	CASSHTGGTGANVLTF
TRBV27	TRBD1	TRBJ1-1	-	TGTGCCAGCAGTCCCTCAGGGGGCGGGAGCACTGAAGCTTTCTTT	CASSPSGGGSTEAFF
TRBV7-6	-	TRBJ2-2	-	TGTGCCAGCAGCTTAGTAAGCGTTTCGAACACCGGGGAGCTGTTTTTT	CASSLVSVSNTGELFF
TRBV7-3	-	TRBJ2-3	-	TGTGCCAGCAGCTTGGGGTATGGTCCAGATACGCAGTATTTT	CASSLGYGPDTQYF
TRBV20-1	-	TRBJ2-3	-	TGCAGTGCTAGTTTTAGTCCAGATACGCAGTATTTT	CSASFSPDTQYF
TRBV6-5	-	TRBJ1-2	-	TGTGCCAGCAGTTTCCGGGACCGAGATGGCTACACCTTC	CASSFRDRDGYTF
TRBV6-5	-	TRBJ1-5	-	TGTGCCAGCAGTTACGGAGACAATCAGCCCCAGCATTTT	CASSYGDNQPQHF
TRBV27	-	TRBJ2-1	-	TGTGCCAGCACCTACTCGATAGAAGCCTACAATGAGCAGTTCTTC	CASTYSIEAYNEQFF
TRBV7-8	-	TRBJ1-5	-	TGTGCCAGCAGCCCCGACTTTACCGGAGCCAACCGCAATCAGCCCCAGCATTTT	CASSPDFTGANRNQPQHF
TRBV3-1/TRBV3-2	-	TRBJ2-1	-	TGTGCCAGCAGCCAATTCGGCGACGGCCCAAGGAATGAGCAGTTCTTC	CASSQFGDGPRNEQFF
TRBV5-6	-	TRBJ2-2	-	TGTGCCAGCAGCTTTCTAGCATTTAACACCGGGGAGCTGTTTTTT	CASSFLAFNTGELFF
TRBV27	TRBD1	TRBJ2-5	once	TGTGCCAGCAGCTGGACAGGGGTCGAGACCCAGTACTTC	CASSWTGVETQYF
TRBV9	TRBD2	TRBJ2-1	-	TGTGCCAGCAGCGTAGACACTAGCGGCCACAATGAGCAGTTCTTC	CASSVDTSGHNEQFF
TRBV12-3/TRBV12-4	-	TRBJ1-2	-	TGTGCCAGCAGTTTAAACTGGGACTATGGCTACACCTTC	CASSLNWDYGYTF
TRBV6-5	-	TRBJ2-7	-	TGTGCCAGCAGCCCGAGTTTAGGGAGGTCCTACGAGCAGTACTTC	CASSPSLGRSYEQYF
TRBV24-1	-	TRBJ2-3	-	TGTGCCACCAGTGATTCGACTAGAACAGATACGCAGTATTTT	CATSDSTRTDTQYF
TRBV3-1/TRBV3-2	-	TRBJ1-2	once	TGTGCCAGCAGCCATCTGGGGGGGGGTCCGTATGGCTACACCTTC	CASSHLGGGPYGYTF
TRBV18	-	TRBJ1-2	-	TGTGCCAGCTCACCTGCAATTCGACAAACTGGCTACACCTTC	CASSPAIRQTGYTF
TRBV11-2	TRBD2	TRBJ2-7	once	TGTGCCAGCAGCTGGACTAGCGGGGGACTATACGAGCAGTACTTC	CASSWTSGGLYEQYF
TRBV5-1	-	TRBJ2-7	-	TGCGCCAGCAGCGTGGACAGCTACGAGCAGTACTTC	CASSVDSYEQYF
TRBV30	-	TRBJ2-2	-	TGTGCCTGGAGTAGCAAGACCGGGGAGCTGTTTTTT	CAWSSKTGELFF
TRBV6-6	-	TRBJ1-1	-	TGTGCCAGCAGTTACTTGGCATTGAACACTGAAGCTTTCTTT	CASSYLALNTEAFF
TRBV2	TRBD1	TRBJ1-5	once	TGTGCCAGCAGTACAGACAGGGTGAATCAGCCCCAGCATTTT	CASSTDRVNQPQHF